The 22 T cell receptor beta chains given below trace back to one sample, sequenced in a study of radiation and T cells in renal cell carcinoma. Repertoires were generated with immunoSEQ multiplex PCR, while TCRdb's copy carries only in-frame clones and drops some. The table records under 150,000 clones, roughly 77% of them present only once. Stated time point: blood 2 weeks post-SBRT. The treatment: 15 Gy SBRT to primary tumor, nephrectomy 4 weeks later. The sample was blood, taken from a patient whose treatment included radiotherapy and nephrectomy. The source of these receptors is a woman aged 55 to 70 with renal cell carcinoma.

The sample holds a few counts of this clone. V and J are TRBV9 and TRBJ2-1; D is unclear. Trimming stripped 3 bases from V and 3 bases from J, with 7 bases between. The CDR3 runs 13 residues. Germline assignment: CDR1 SGDLS and CDR2 YYNGEE. The CDR3 region has the DNA TGTGCCAGCAGCGCGCCCGGCTACAATGAGCAGTTCTTC. Its translation: CASSAPGYNEQFF.

This clone was found a few times. The J gene is TRBJ2-6, the V gene TRBV18; D is unclear. V shed 3 bases and J shed 4 bases, with 13 bases lying between them. This CDR3 region has 16 residues. Germline-derived CDR1 and CDR2 are KGHSH and LQKENI. DNA of the CDR3: TGTGCCAGCTCACCTTCGCCAACCCTCGGGGCCAACGTCCTGACTTTC. Translating it yields CASSPSPTLGANVLTF.

The chain employs TRBV27 and TRBJ2-7; the D gene is possibly TRBD1 (5 bases). This CDR3 is built from 11 residues. The germline CDR1 and CDR2 sequences are MNHEY and SMNVEV (reference sequence). Trimming shortened V by 6 bases and J by 12 bases, and 15 bases separated the two germline ends. In DNA form, the CDR3 reads TGTGCCAGCAGCCGCAACAGGCTTATGTACTTC. This encodes CASSRNRLMYF.

The chain employs TRBV11-3 and TRBJ1-1; D is perhaps TRBD1 (6 bases). Germline values: CDR1 SGHNT, CDR2 YENEEA. The V end lost 5 bases, the J end lost 5 bases, and 9 bases lay between the germline ends. This CDR3 is built from 12 residues. This CDR3 reads CASSQTGTEAFF. The CDR3 nucleotides read TGTGCCAGCAGCCAAACAGGGACTGAAGCTTTCTTT.

The V call is TRBV6-5, the J call TRBJ1-1; TRBD1 agrees at 8 bases. This CDR3 spans 15 amino acids. Germline CDR1 is MNHEY and CDR2 is SVGAGI. J was trimmed by 5 bases and V by 2 bases; bases with no gene match: 7. The CDR3, as DNA: TGTGCCAGCAGTTACCTGACAGGGGAAAGGACTGAAGCTTTCTTT. Its translation is CASSYLTGERTEAFF.

The chain has TRBV5-5 and TRBJ1-1; a weak D match, TRBD1 (5 bases). Germline V gene data show CDR1 as SGHKS and CDR2 as YYEKEE (reference sequence). The ends were cut back, 3 bases at V and 4 bases at J, with 13 bases in the middle. The CDR3 sequence is 14 residues long. In nucleotides, the CDR3 is TGTGCCAGCAGCTCCCTTAGTGGGGGCACTGAAGCTTTCTTT. The encoded protein is CASSSLSGGTEAFF.

The V gene is TRBV28, the J gene TRBJ2-7; no firm D call. The length of the CDR3 is 13 residues. CDR1 is MDHEN and CDR2 is SYDVKM in the germline V gene. Trimming pared 5 bases from V and 3 bases from J, leaving 11 bases between. CDR3 coding DNA: TGTGCCAGCAGTCTTCCAGGATACTACGAGCAGTACTTC. Translating it yields CASSLPGYYEQYF.

The CDR3 sequence is CAIRPTGAEQYF. The CDR3 DNA reads TGTGCCATCAGACCGACAGGGGCCGAGCAGTACTTC. This rearrangement joins TRBV10-3 to TRBJ2-7, with TRBD1 matching over 8 bases. V shed 6 bases, J shed 6 bases, and the junction held 4 bases outside the gene matches. Germline-derived CDR1 and CDR2 are ENHRY and SYGVKD. The CDR3 extends over 12 amino acids.

The rearrangement uses TRBV6-5 and TRBJ1-3; D gene ambiguous. This CDR3 region has 16 residues. Trimming removed 0 bases from V and 2 bases from J, with 11 bases in between. The germline gives CDR1 MNHEY, CDR2 SVGAGI. The CDR3 spells CASSYSPDITGNTIYF. CDR3 bases: TGTGCCAGCAGTTACTCTCCCGACATAACTGGAAACACCATATATTTT.

This chain connects TRBV5-5 to TRBJ1-5, with 8 positions matching TRBD1. With V trimmed by 4 bases and J by 8 bases, 8 bases remained unmatched. Germline V CDR1 and CDR2: SGHKS, YYEKEE (reference sequence). The CDR3 contains 14 residues. CDR3 region: CASSQDRGLEPQHF. DNA for the CDR3: TGTGCCAGCAGCCAAGACAGGGGTTTGGAGCCCCAGCATTTT.

The chain joins TRBV18 to TRBJ1-1; 7 bases match TRBD1. The CDR3 has 16 amino acids. After removal of 2 bases from V and 1 base from J, the junction contained 7 bases not matched to a gene. Germline-derived CDR1 and CDR2 are KGHSH and LQKENI. The CDR3 DNA is TGTGCCAGCTCACCAGGAGGGGGCCAAGAGAACACTGAAGCTTTCTTT. Protein sequence: CASSPGGGQENTEAFF.

The gene calls are TRBV19 and TRBJ1-1, with D perhaps TRBD1 (5 bases). Trimming removed 5 bases at V and 0 bases at J, with 10 bases between. The CDR3 length is 14 residues. Germline assignment: CDR1 LNHDA and CDR2 SQIVND (reference sequence). The CDR3 DNA sequence: TGTGCCAGTAGTCCGGGGGGTTTGAACACTGAAGCTTTCTTT. Its protein product is CASSPGGLNTEAFF.

The J gene is TRBJ1-5, the V gene TRBV2; a possible D gene is TRBD1 (5 bases). The V gene lost 6 bases and the J gene lost 10 bases, with 22 bases spanning the gap. Germline lookup yields CDR1 SNHLY and CDR2 FYNNEI. This CDR3 has 15 amino acids. CDR3 sequence: CASRGDPGVEAPQHF. CDR3 nucleotides: TGTGCCAGCAGAGGGGACCCGGGAGTCGAGGCACCCCAGCATTTT. Based on the CDR3 plus reference TRBV2 and TRBJ1-5, the full variable domain is EPEVTQTPSHQVTQMGQEVILRCVPISNHLYFYWYRQILGQKVEFLVSFYNNEISEKSEIFDDQFSVERPDGSNFTLKIRSTKLEDSAMYFCASRGDPGVEAPQHFGDGTRLSIL.

The chain links TRBV5-5 to TRBJ1-2; the D is unclear. The V gene's germline CDR1 is SGHKS and CDR2 YYEKEE (reference sequence). The CDR3 is made up of 14 amino acids. Deletions cut 4 bases from V and 3 bases from J, with 13 bases between. The CDR3 protein is CASSGSYPDYGYTF. The CDR3 coding sequence is TGTGCCAGCAGCGGGTCATACCCCGACTATGGCTACACCTTC.

The chain recombines TRBV7-2 with TRBJ1-4; D might be TRBD1 (6 bases). The CDR3 runs 15 residues. V lost 0 bases and J 1 base, leaving 6 bases between the germline ends. Per germline, CDR1 SGHTA and CDR2 FQGNSA. The CDR3 sequence is CASSLAGQTNEKLFF. CDR3 DNA sequence: TGTGCCAGCAGCTTAGCGGGACAAACTAATGAAAAACTGTTTTTT.

V is TRBV5-1 and J is TRBJ2-7; 9 bases are shared with TRBD1. The length of the CDR3 is 13 residues. Germline V gene sequence: CDR1 SGHRS, CDR2 YFSETQ. J gave up 4 bases and V 7 bases, and 6 bases lay outside the gene matches. The DNA for the CDR3 is TGCGCCAGCGGCGGGACAGGGTTATACGAGCAGTACTTC. This encodes CASGGTGLYEQYF.

This rearrangement joins TRBV10-3 to TRBJ2-1, with TRBD2 identical over 12 bases. The V segment lost 6 bases and the J segment 5 bases; nucleotides outside the gene matches: 8. CDR1 and CDR2 from the germline V gene are ENHRY and SYGVKD. The CDR3 consists of 16 residues. The CDR3 protein is CAIRPGLAGNHNEQFF. The CDR3 bases are TGTGCCATCAGACCCGGACTAGCGGGGAATCACAATGAGCAGTTCTTC.

The V and J genes are TRBV6-1 and TRBJ2-5; D assignment may be TRBD1 or TRBD2 (6 bases each). Trimming removed 3 bases from V and 3 bases from J, with 11 bases in between. The V gene's germline CDR1 is MNHNS and CDR2 SASEGT. The CDR3 totals 14 residues. CDR3 DNA: TGTGCCAGCAGTGATGGGGGGCTTGAAGAGACCCAGTACTTC. Its protein product is CASSDGGLEETQYF.

V and J are TRBV11-1 and TRBJ2-1, with D perhaps assigned TRBD1 or TRBD2 (5 bases each). This CDR3 is 15 amino acids long. Trimming left V 1 base short and J 0 bases short, with 7 bases between. Per the germline V gene, CDR1 is SGHAT and CDR2 is FQDESV (reference sequence). The CDR3 protein is CASSLEGSSYNEQFF. The CDR3 nucleotides are TGTGCCAGCAGCTTAGAGGGGAGCTCCTACAATGAGCAGTTCTTC.

The gene calls are TRBV28 and TRBJ2-7; D call uncertain. The CDR3 contains 15 residues. Germline loops: CDR1 MDHEN, CDR2 SYDVKM. Trimming shortened V by 4 bases and J by 2 bases, and 15 bases separated the two germline ends. CDR3 loop: CASSSPNRTPYEQYF. Written as DNA, the CDR3 is TGTGCCAGCAGTTCTCCAAACAGAACTCCCTACGAGCAGTACTTC.

V usage is TRBV27 and J usage is TRBJ2-7, with a tentative D call TRBD1 (6 bases). The CDR3 totals 14 residues. Germline CDR1 MNHEY, CDR2 SMNVEV (reference sequence). Trimming left V 6 bases short and J 2 bases short, with 14 bases between. The DNA of the CDR3 is TGTGCCAGCAGAAGTACAGGGCCCCCCTACGAGCAGTACTTC. Translation gives CASRSTGPPYEQYF.

The chain joins TRBV7-3 to TRBJ2-3, with TRBD1 matching 11 bases. The ends lost 7 bases at V and 4 bases at J; junction bases unmatched: 7. The CDR3 has 15 amino acids. Per germline, CDR1 SGHTA and CDR2 FQGTGA. In DNA, the CDR3 is TGTGCCAGCACCTTGGACAGGGGGCCGCCAGATACGCAGTATTTT. Protein: CASTLDRGPPDTQYF.